This T cell receptor (beta chain) comes out of a study of monozygotic twins with inflammatory bowel disease. Note on this clonotype: The antigen is unknown.

Study findings and constraints: The sharing of clonotypes with others was lower in IBD patients than in healthy twins, especially with disease activity.

Eight reactions per sample, run separately, yielded cDNA. PCR of TCRalpha and TCRbeta cDNA was nested, with two rounds of about 15 and 9 cycles. TCRdb reanalyzed the 5' RACE reads, giving one entry per CDR3 protein sequence and no DNA. The table lists around 400,000 distinct CDR3 sequences. The CDR3 runs to 16 residues. CDR1 is DFQATT and CDR2 is SNEGSKA in the germline V gene (reference sequence). The receptor was derived from a human donor with ulcerative colitis or Crohn's disease, or a healthy co-twin of an affected twin (not recorded which). The sample was blood. The J gene is TRBJ2-3, the V gene TRBV20-1; TCRdb calls TRBD1, which cannot be checked without DNA. CDR3 in amino acids: CSAFPGQGSSTDTQYF.